This T cell receptor beta chain is from a study of T-cell reconstitution after alpha-beta-depleted transplantation in children. It was with unique molecular identifiers that the TCRbeta library was prepared. TCRdb re-analysed the PCR reads in MiXCR, keeping a single row per CDR3 protein. The data show about 980,000 distinct CDR3 sequences, under 30% seen once. This clonotype was counted a few times. Unmatched junction bases numbered 10, after V lost 4 bases and J lost 8 bases. CDR1 and CDR2 from the germline V gene are LGHNA and YSLEER. The CDR3 extends over 14 amino acids. The clonotype was recovered from a boy younger than two who had a stem cell transplant for SCID, so the T cells may come from the graft donor. The V gene is TRBV4-3, the J gene TRBJ1-1, with 7 bases that match TRBD1. The sample was PBMCs, mostly from graft donor cells, taken 360 days after TCRalphabeta/CD19-depleted stem cell transplant. The CDR3 nucleotides read TGCGCCAGCAGCCGAGGGACAGCCGAGAGGGAAGCTTTCTTT. Its translation is CASSRGTAEREAFF.